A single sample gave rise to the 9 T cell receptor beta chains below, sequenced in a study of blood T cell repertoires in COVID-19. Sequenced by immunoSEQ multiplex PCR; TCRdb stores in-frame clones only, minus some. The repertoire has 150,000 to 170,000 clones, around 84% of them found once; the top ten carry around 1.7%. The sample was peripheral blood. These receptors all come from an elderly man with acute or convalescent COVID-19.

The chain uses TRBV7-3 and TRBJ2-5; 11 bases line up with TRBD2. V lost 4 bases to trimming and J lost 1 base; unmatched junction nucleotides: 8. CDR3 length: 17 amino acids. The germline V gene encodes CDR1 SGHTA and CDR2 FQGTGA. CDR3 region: CASSWGLAGGFQETQYF. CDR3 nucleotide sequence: TGTGCCAGCAGCTGGGGCCTAGCGGGGGGCTTCCAAGAGACCCAGTACTTC.

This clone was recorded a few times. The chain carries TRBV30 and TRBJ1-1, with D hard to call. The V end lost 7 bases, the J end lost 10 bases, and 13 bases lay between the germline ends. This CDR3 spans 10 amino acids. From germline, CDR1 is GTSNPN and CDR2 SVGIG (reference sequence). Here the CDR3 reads CAYRDYGAFF. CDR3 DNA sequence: TGTGCCTACCGAGATTATGGAGCTTTCTTT.

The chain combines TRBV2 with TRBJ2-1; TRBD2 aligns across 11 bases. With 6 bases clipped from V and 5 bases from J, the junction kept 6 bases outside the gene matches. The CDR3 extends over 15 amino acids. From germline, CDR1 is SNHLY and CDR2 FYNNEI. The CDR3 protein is CASRRLAGSNNEQFF. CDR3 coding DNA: TGTGCCAGCAGGAGACTAGCGGGATCTAACAATGAGCAGTTCTTC.

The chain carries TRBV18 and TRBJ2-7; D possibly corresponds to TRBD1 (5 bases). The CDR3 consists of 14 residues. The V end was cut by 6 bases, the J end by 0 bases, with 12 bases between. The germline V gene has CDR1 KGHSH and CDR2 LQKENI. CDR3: CASSQGHSSYEQYF. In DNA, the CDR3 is TGTGCCAGCTCCCAGGGTCATAGCTCCTACGAGCAGTACTTC.

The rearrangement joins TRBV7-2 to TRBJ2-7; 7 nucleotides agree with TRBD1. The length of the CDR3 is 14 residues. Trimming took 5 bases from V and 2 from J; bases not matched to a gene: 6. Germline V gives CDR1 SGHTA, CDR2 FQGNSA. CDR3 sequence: CASSPTGVTYEQYF. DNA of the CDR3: TGTGCCAGCAGCCCTACAGGGGTAACCTACGAGCAGTACTTC.

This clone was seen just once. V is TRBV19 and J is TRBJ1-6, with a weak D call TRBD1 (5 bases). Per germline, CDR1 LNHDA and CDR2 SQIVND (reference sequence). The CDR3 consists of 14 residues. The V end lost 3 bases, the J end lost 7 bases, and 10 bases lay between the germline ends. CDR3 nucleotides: TGTGCCAGTAGTATCGACGGGGGGAATTCACCCCTCCACTTT. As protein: CASSIDGGNSPLHF.

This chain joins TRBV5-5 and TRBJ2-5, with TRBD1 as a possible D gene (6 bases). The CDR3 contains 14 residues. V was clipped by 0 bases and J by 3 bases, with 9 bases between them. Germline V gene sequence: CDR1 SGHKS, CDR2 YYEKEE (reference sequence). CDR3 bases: TGTGCCAGCAGCTTGGTACAGGGAAAAGAGACCCAGTACTTC. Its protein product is CASSLVQGKETQYF.

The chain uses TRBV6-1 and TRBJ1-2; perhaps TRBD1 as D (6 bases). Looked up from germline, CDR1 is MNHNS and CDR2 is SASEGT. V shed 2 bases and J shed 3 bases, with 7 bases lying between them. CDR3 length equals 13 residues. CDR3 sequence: CASSEQGHYGYTF. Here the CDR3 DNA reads TGTGCCAGCAGTGAACAGGGGCACTATGGCTACACCTTC.

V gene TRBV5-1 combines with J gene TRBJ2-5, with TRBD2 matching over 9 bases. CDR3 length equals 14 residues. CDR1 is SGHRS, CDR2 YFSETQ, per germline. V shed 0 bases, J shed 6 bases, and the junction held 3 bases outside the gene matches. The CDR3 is CASSLASGEKTQYF. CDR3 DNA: TGCGCCAGCAGCTTGGCTAGCGGGGAGAAGACCCAGTACTTC.